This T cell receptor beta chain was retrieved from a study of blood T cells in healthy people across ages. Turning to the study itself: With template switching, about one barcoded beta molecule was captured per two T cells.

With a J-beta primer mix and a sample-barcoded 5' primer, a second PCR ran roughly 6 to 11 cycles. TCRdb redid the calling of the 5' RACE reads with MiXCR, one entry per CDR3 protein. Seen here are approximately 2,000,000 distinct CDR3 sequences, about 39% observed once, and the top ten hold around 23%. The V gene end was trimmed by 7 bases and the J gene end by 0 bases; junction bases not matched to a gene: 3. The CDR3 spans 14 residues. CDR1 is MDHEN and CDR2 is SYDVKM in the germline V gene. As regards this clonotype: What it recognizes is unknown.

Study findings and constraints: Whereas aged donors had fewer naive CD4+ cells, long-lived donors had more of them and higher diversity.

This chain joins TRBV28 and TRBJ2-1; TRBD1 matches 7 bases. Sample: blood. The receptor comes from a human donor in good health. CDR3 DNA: TGTGCCAGCACCTGGGACAGCTCCTACAATGAGCAGTTCTTC. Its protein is CASTWDSSYNEQFF.